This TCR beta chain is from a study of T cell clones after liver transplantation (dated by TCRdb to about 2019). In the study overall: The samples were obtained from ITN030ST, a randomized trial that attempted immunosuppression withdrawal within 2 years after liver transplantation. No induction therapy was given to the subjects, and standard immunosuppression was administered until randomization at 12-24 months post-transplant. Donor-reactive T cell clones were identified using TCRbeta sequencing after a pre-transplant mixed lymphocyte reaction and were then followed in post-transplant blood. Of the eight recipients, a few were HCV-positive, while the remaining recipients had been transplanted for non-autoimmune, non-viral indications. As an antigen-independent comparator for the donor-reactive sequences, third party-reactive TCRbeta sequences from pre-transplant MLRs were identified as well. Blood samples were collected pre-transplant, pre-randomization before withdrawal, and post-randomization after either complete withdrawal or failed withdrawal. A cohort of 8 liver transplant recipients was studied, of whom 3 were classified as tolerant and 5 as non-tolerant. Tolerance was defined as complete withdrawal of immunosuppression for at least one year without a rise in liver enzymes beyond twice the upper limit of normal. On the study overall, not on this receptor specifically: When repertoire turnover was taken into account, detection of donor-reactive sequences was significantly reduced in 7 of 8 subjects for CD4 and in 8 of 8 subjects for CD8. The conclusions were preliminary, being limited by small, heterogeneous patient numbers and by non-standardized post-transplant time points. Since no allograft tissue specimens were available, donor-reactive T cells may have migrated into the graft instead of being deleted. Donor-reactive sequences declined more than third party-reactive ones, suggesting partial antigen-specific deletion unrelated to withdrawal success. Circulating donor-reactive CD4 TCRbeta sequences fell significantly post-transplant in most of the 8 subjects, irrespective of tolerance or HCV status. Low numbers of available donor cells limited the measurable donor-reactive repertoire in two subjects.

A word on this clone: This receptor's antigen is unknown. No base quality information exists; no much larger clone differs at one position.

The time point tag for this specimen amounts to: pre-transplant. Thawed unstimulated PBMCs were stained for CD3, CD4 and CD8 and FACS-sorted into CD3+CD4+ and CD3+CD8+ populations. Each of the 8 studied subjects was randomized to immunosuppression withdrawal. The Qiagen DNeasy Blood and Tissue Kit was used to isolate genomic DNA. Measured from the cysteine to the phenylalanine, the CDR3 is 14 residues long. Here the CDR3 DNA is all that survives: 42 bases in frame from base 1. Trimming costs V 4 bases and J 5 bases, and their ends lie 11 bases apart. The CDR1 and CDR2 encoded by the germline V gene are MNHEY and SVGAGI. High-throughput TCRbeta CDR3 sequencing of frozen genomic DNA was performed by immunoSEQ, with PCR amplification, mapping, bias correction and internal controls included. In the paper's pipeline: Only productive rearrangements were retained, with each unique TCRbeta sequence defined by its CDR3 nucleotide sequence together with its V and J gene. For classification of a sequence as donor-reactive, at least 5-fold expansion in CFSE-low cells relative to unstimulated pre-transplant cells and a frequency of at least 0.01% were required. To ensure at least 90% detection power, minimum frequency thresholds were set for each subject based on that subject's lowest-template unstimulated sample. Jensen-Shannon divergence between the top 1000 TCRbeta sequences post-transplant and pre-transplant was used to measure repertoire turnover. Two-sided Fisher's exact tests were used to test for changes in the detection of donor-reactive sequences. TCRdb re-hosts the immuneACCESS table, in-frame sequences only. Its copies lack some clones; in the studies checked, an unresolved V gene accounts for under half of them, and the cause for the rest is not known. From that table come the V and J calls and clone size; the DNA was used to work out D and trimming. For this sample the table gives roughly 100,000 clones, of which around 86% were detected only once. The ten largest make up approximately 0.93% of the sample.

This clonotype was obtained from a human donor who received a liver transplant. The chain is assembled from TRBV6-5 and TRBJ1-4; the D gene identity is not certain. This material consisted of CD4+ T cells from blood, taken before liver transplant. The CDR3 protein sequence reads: CASSSRGRNEKLFF. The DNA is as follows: TGTGCCAGCAGTTCGAGAGGGCGAAATGAAAAACTGTTTTTT.